A selection of T cell receptor beta chains follows, all from one sample in a study of blood T cell repertoires in COVID-19. Produced via immunoSEQ multiplex PCR; TCRdb's table is partial and in-frame only. There are around 150,000 clones in the sample; roughly 90% occur only once, and 4.8% lies in the top ten. The sample consisted of peripheral blood. The receptors shown here come from a man aged 30 to 39 with COVID-19, enrolled during active disease. The CDR3 runs from the conserved cysteine through the conserved F or W. Fields, in order: CDR3 protein, CDR3 DNA, V gene, D gene, J gene, clone size. A D gene is named only where the DNA matches it firmly. Clone size is stated in some rows and not others, as once, few, many or a class when expanded.

cdr3_aa: CASSFPGQGAYEQYF
cdr3_nt: TGTGCCAGCAGCTTCCCGGGACAGGGGGCCTACGAGCAGTACTTC
v_call: TRBV13
d_call: TRBD1
j_call: TRBJ2-7
clone_size: -

cdr3_aa: CASSIDRTFSNQPQHF
cdr3_nt: TGTGCCAGTAGTATCGACAGGACCTTTAGCAATCAGCCCCAGCATTTT
v_call: TRBV19
d_call: -
j_call: TRBJ1-5
clone_size: few

cdr3_aa: CASSPYTGTYSPDTQYF
cdr3_nt: TGTGCCAGCTCACCTTACACCGGGACATACTCCCCCGATACGCAGTATTTT
v_call: TRBV18
d_call: -
j_call: TRBJ2-3
clone_size: once

cdr3_aa: CASGPNTEAFF
cdr3_nt: TGTGCCAGCGGGCCGAACACTGAAGCTTTCTTT
v_call: TRBV27
d_call: -
j_call: TRBJ1-1
clone_size: -

cdr3_aa: CASTTSSGTYEQYF
cdr3_nt: TGTGCCAGCACTACCTCCAGCGGAACCTACGAGCAGTACTTC
v_call: TRBV6-5
d_call: -
j_call: TRBJ2-7
clone_size: -

cdr3_aa: CASTWAPGSNQPQHF
cdr3_nt: TGTGCCAGCACCTGGGCGCCCGGAAGCAATCAGCCCCAGCATTTT
v_call: TRBV2
d_call: -
j_call: TRBJ1-5
clone_size: -

cdr3_aa: CAWMTGKKYYGYTF
cdr3_nt: TGTGCCTGGATGACAGGGAAAAAATACTATGGCTACACCTTC
v_call: TRBV30
d_call: TRBD1
j_call: TRBJ1-2
clone_size: -

cdr3_aa: CASSPTNENTEAFF
cdr3_nt: TGTGCCAGCAGCCCCACAAACGAGAACACTGAAGCTTTCTTT
v_call: TRBV7-6
d_call: -
j_call: TRBJ1-1
clone_size: -

cdr3_aa: CASSRGQGTDTQYF
cdr3_nt: TGTGCCAGTAGTAGAGGACAGGGCACAGATACGCAGTATTTT
v_call: TRBV19
d_call: TRBD1
j_call: TRBJ2-3
clone_size: -

cdr3_aa: CASSTAGKGYGYTF
cdr3_nt: TGTGCCAGTAGTACAGCAGGGAAGGGCTATGGCTACACCTTC
v_call: TRBV19
d_call: -
j_call: TRBJ1-2
clone_size: -

cdr3_aa: CASSFQRGNEQYF
cdr3_nt: TGTGCCAGCAGCTTTCAACGAGGGAACGAGCAGTACTTC
v_call: TRBV7-3
d_call: -
j_call: TRBJ2-7
clone_size: -

cdr3_aa: CASSPAGNTEAFF
cdr3_nt: TGTGCCAGCTCACCAGCAGGGAACACTGAAGCTTTCTTT
v_call: TRBV18
d_call: -
j_call: TRBJ1-1
clone_size: -

cdr3_aa: CSAQGARGYTF
cdr3_nt: TGCAGTGCTCAGGGGGCTAGGGGCTACACCTTC
v_call: TRBV20-1
d_call: TRBD1
j_call: TRBJ1-2
clone_size: once

cdr3_aa: CASSESGVVLTSGDNEQFF
cdr3_nt: TGTGCCAGCAGTGAATCGGGCGTAGTATTGACTAGCGGGGACAATGAGCAGTTCTTC
v_call: TRBV2
d_call: TRBD2
j_call: TRBJ2-1
clone_size: few

cdr3_aa: CASSLDGPGGNGYTF
cdr3_nt: TGCGCCAGCAGCTTGGATGGACCGGGAGGCAATGGCTACACCTTC
v_call: TRBV5-1
d_call: -
j_call: TRBJ1-2
clone_size: -

cdr3_aa: CASSLTSGRGPYNEQFF
cdr3_nt: TGTGCCAGCAGCTTGACTAGCGGGAGGGGGCCCTACAATGAGCAGTTCTTC
v_call: TRBV7-9
d_call: TRBD2
j_call: TRBJ2-1
clone_size: -

cdr3_aa: CASSLTLGQGPGELFF
cdr3_nt: TGTGCCAGCAGCTTGACGTTAGGGCAGGGCCCCGGGGAGCTGTTTTTT
v_call: TRBV5-6
d_call: -
j_call: TRBJ2-2
clone_size: -

cdr3_aa: CASSPLGTDGYTF
cdr3_nt: TGTGCCAGCAGCCCTTTAGGGACAGATGGCTACACCTTC
v_call: TRBV2
d_call: TRBD1
j_call: TRBJ1-2
clone_size: -

cdr3_aa: CASSNSGGPNEQFF
cdr3_nt: TGTGCCAGCAGCAACTCGGGAGGGCCGAATGAGCAGTTCTTC
v_call: TRBV7-2
d_call: TRBD2
j_call: TRBJ2-1
clone_size: -

cdr3_aa: CASSIERNTGELFF
cdr3_nt: TGTGCCAGTAGTATAGAGAGGAACACCGGGGAGCTGTTTTTT
v_call: TRBV19
d_call: -
j_call: TRBJ2-2
clone_size: -

cdr3_aa: CASSLVLLAGYNEQFF
cdr3_nt: TGTGCCAGCAGCTTAGTGCTGCTAGCGGGGTACAATGAGCAGTTCTTC
v_call: TRBV7-2
d_call: TRBD2
j_call: TRBJ2-1
clone_size: -

cdr3_aa: CASSLILGTEAEKLFF
cdr3_nt: TGTGCCAGCAGCTTGATTCTCGGGACAGAAGCCGAAAAACTGTTTTTT
v_call: TRBV5-6
d_call: TRBD1
j_call: TRBJ1-4
clone_size: once

cdr3_aa: CASSPRTGGYTF
cdr3_nt: TGTGCCAGCTCACCACGGACAGGGGGCTACACCTTC
v_call: TRBV18
d_call: TRBD1
j_call: TRBJ1-2
clone_size: -

cdr3_aa: CASSRLHNEQFF
cdr3_nt: TGTGCCAGCAGTCGACTTCACAATGAGCAGTTCTTC
v_call: TRBV7-2
d_call: -
j_call: TRBJ2-1
clone_size: -

cdr3_aa: CATSGGANYGYTF
cdr3_nt: TGTGCCACCAGCGGCGGAGCAAACTATGGCTACACCTTC
v_call: TRBV24-1
d_call: -
j_call: TRBJ1-2
clone_size: -

cdr3_aa: CASSPREGSSGANVLTF
cdr3_nt: TGTGCCAGCAGCCCCCGGGAGGGCAGCTCTGGGGCCAACGTCCTGACTTTC
v_call: TRBV7-3
d_call: TRBD2
j_call: TRBJ2-6
clone_size: -

cdr3_aa: CAIKASRGTDTQYF
cdr3_nt: TGTGCTATAAAGGCTTCCCGGGGGACAGATACGCAGTATTTT
v_call: TRBV6-5
d_call: -
j_call: TRBJ2-3
clone_size: -

cdr3_aa: CASSFEGSLLYF
cdr3_nt: TGTGCCAGCAGTTTTGAGGGCAGCCTTCTCTACTTT
v_call: TRBV28
d_call: -
j_call: TRBJ1-6
clone_size: -

cdr3_aa: CASSLQVRETQYF
cdr3_nt: TGTGCCAGCAGCTTACAGGTCCGGGAGACCCAGTACTTC
v_call: TRBV5-5
d_call: -
j_call: TRBJ2-5
clone_size: -

cdr3_aa: CASTPRDRGSNQPQHF
cdr3_nt: TGTGCCAGCACCCCGCGGGACAGGGGCTCCAATCAGCCCCAGCATTTT
v_call: TRBV6-6
d_call: TRBD1
j_call: TRBJ1-5
clone_size: -

cdr3_aa: CASSLEGGSEKLFF
cdr3_nt: TGCGCCAGCAGCTTGGAAGGAGGATCCGAAAAACTGTTTTTT
v_call: TRBV5-1
d_call: -
j_call: TRBJ1-4
clone_size: -

cdr3_aa: CASSLDSGDRPDTQYF
cdr3_nt: TGTGCCAGCAGCTTAGATTCGGGGGACCGTCCAGATACGCAGTATTTT
v_call: TRBV7-6
d_call: -
j_call: TRBJ2-3
clone_size: -

cdr3_aa: CASSLVLWDRGTDTQYF
cdr3_nt: TGTGCCAGCAGCTTGGTACTATGGGACAGGGGCACAGATACGCAGTATTTT
v_call: TRBV5-8
d_call: TRBD1
j_call: TRBJ2-3
clone_size: -

cdr3_aa: CASSQSPGWAGELFF
cdr3_nt: TGCGCCAGCAGTCAGAGCCCCGGGTGGGCCGGGGAGCTGTTTTTT
v_call: TRBV5-1
d_call: -
j_call: TRBJ2-2
clone_size: -

cdr3_aa: CAISEATSGVNQYF
cdr3_nt: TGTGCCATCAGTGAGGCTACTAGCGGGGTGAACCAGTACTTC
v_call: TRBV10-3
d_call: TRBD2
j_call: TRBJ2-5
clone_size: -

cdr3_aa: CASSTGGQGPDTQYF
cdr3_nt: TGTGCCAGCTCTACGGGGGGACAGGGACCAGATACGCAGTATTTT
v_call: TRBV9
d_call: TRBD1
j_call: TRBJ2-3
clone_size: -

cdr3_aa: CATSELKSFPYNSPLHF
cdr3_nt: TGTGCCACCAGTGAGCTGAAGAGTTTCCCCTATAATTCACCCCTCCACTTT
v_call: TRBV24-1
d_call: -
j_call: TRBJ1-6
clone_size: once

cdr3_aa: CASQTRDRGRNTEAFF
cdr3_nt: TGTGCCAGCCAAACCCGGGACAGGGGGCGGAACACTGAAGCTTTCTTT
v_call: TRBV18
d_call: TRBD1
j_call: TRBJ1-1
clone_size: -

cdr3_aa: CASSQAGNGNTIYF
cdr3_nt: TGTGCCAGCAGCCAGGCGGGTAACGGAAACACCATATATTTT
v_call: TRBV3-1/TRBV3-2
d_call: -
j_call: TRBJ1-3
clone_size: -

cdr3_aa: CASSPIGTGSVGSPLHF
cdr3_nt: TGTGCCAGCAGCCCAATAGGGACAGGGTCGGTGGGATCACCCCTCCACTTT
v_call: TRBV4-2
d_call: TRBD1
j_call: TRBJ1-6
clone_size: -

cdr3_aa: CASSLQSGQGGGYTF
cdr3_nt: TGCGCCAGCAGCTTACAATCCGGACAGGGGGGTGGCTACACCTTC
v_call: TRBV5-1
d_call: TRBD1
j_call: TRBJ1-2
clone_size: -

cdr3_aa: CASSQRLWTGDTSSNQPQHF
cdr3_nt: TGTGCCAGCAGCCAACGGTTGTGGACAGGGGACACCTCTAGCAATCAGCCCCAGCATTTT
v_call: TRBV3-1/TRBV3-2
d_call: TRBD1
j_call: TRBJ1-5
clone_size: -

cdr3_aa: CASSLGGETYEQYF
cdr3_nt: TGTGCCAGCAGCTTAGGGGGGGAAACCTACGAGCAGTACTTC
v_call: TRBV7-9
d_call: -
j_call: TRBJ2-7
clone_size: -

cdr3_aa: CASSLSTIQETQYF
cdr3_nt: TGTGCCAGCAGCTTAAGTACAATCCAAGAGACCCAGTACTTC
v_call: TRBV7-8
d_call: -
j_call: TRBJ2-5
clone_size: -

cdr3_aa: CASSLVASAGSPLHF
cdr3_nt: TGTGCCAGCAGCTTAGTTGCAAGCGCGGGTTCACCCCTCCACTTT
v_call: TRBV11-2
d_call: -
j_call: TRBJ1-6
clone_size: -

cdr3_aa: CASSRKTATNEKLFF
cdr3_nt: TGTGCCAGCAGCCGAAAGACAGCGACTAATGAAAAACTGTTTTTT
v_call: TRBV3-1/TRBV3-2
d_call: -
j_call: TRBJ1-4
clone_size: -

cdr3_aa: CASSPSGATGELFF
cdr3_nt: TGTGCCAGCTCACCATCAGGGGCGACCGGGGAGCTGTTTTTT
v_call: TRBV18
d_call: -
j_call: TRBJ2-2
clone_size: -

cdr3_aa: CASSLVTPNTEAFF
cdr3_nt: TGTGCCAGCAGCTTAGTTACACCGAACACTGAAGCTTTCTTT
v_call: TRBV7-2
d_call: -
j_call: TRBJ1-1
clone_size: -

cdr3_aa: CASSVGLANNEQFF
cdr3_nt: TGCGCCAGCAGCGTCGGACTAGCGAACAATGAGCAGTTCTTC
v_call: TRBV5-1
d_call: TRBD2
j_call: TRBJ2-1
clone_size: -

cdr3_aa: CASSVRWGVHQETQYF
cdr3_nt: TGTGCCAGCAGCGTTCGATGGGGGGTCCACCAAGAGACCCAGTACTTC
v_call: TRBV9
d_call: -
j_call: TRBJ2-5
clone_size: -

cdr3_aa: CASSTRVPSTEAFF
cdr3_nt: TGTGCCAGTAGTACCAGGGTTCCATCAACCGAAGCTTTCTTT
v_call: TRBV19
d_call: -
j_call: TRBJ1-1
clone_size: -

cdr3_aa: CASSWGLYNEQFF
cdr3_nt: TGTGCCAGCAGCTGGGGACTGTACAATGAGCAGTTCTTC
v_call: TRBV13
d_call: -
j_call: TRBJ2-1
clone_size: -

cdr3_aa: CATRKRGRATDTQYF
cdr3_nt: TGTGCCACACGTAAACGGGGGAGGGCTACAGATACGCAGTATTTT
v_call: TRBV5-3
d_call: TRBD2
j_call: TRBJ2-3
clone_size: -

cdr3_aa: CASSTRESEQGARADTQYF
cdr3_nt: TGTGCCAGTAGTACCCGTGAATCAGAACAGGGGGCGCGGGCAGATACGCAGTATTTT
v_call: TRBV19
d_call: TRBD1
j_call: TRBJ2-3
clone_size: -

cdr3_aa: CAITPRVGQGAMGEQFF
cdr3_nt: TGTGCCATCACTCCCCGAGTGGGACAGGGGGCGATGGGTGAGCAGTTCTTC
v_call: TRBV10-3
d_call: TRBD1
j_call: TRBJ2-1
clone_size: -